This is a list of T cell receptor beta chains from one sample in a study of T cells in Graves' hyperthyroidism and ophthalmopathy. TCRdb fed the multiplex PCR reads into MiXCR, producing one record per CDR3 protein. Found here are 550,000 to 600,000 distinct CDR3 sequences, approximately 15% of them singletons; the top ten hold around 7%. The sample taken for sequencing was blood. The origin of the receptors is a woman between 18 and 29 years old with Graves' ophthalmopathy. The CDR3 runs from the conserved cysteine through the conserved F or W. The order of the fields is V gene, clone size, D gene, J gene, CDR3 protein, CDR3 DNA. The D gene is left open where the match is weak. Size is stated for part of the rows, as once, few or many counts, or as a class when the clone is expanded.

TRBV20-1	many	TRBD2	TRBJ2-5	CSASRTSGRGETQYF	TGCAGTGCTAGTAGAACTAGCGGGAGAGGGGAGACCCAGTACTTC
TRBV9	many	NA	TRBJ2-5	CASSVGGQAETQYF	TGTGCCAGCAGCGTAGGGGGGCAGGCAGAGACCCAGTACTTC
TRBV7-8	many	TRBD2	TRBJ2-5	CATYLAGDQETQYF	TGTGCCACCTACCTAGCGGGAGACCAAGAGACCCAGTACTTC
TRBV12-3/TRBV12-4	many	NA	TRBJ1-5	CASSLIEEPQHF	TGTGCCAGCAGTTTAATAGAGGAGCCCCAGCATTTT
TRBV19	NA	TRBD2	TRBJ2-5	CASSTVTSEETQYF	TGTGCCAGTAGTACTGTGACTAGCGAAGAGACCCAGTACTTC
TRBV12-3/TRBV12-4	NA	TRBD2	TRBJ2-3	CASSSGTAKAGGTTDTQYF	TGTGCCAGCAGTTCCGGGACAGCCAAAGCGGGAGGTACCACAGATACGCAGTATTTT
TRBV4-3	few	TRBD2	TRBJ2-7	CASSQEGLAGRGQYF	TGCGCCAGCAGCCAAGAGGGACTAGCGGGAAGAGGGCAGTACTTC
TRBV28	few	NA	TRBJ1-4	CASSPWAEKLFF	TGTGCCAGCAGCCCCTGGGCGGAAAAACTGTTTTTT
TRBV6-2/TRBV6-3	many	TRBD2	TRBJ2-7	CASSYSIEGGRPYEQYF	TGTGCCAGCAGTTACTCGATAGAGGGCGGGAGGCCCTACGAGCAGTACTTC
TRBV7-2	many	NA	TRBJ2-1	CASSLQRNEQFF	TGTGCCAGCAGCCTACAGAGAAATGAGCAGTTCTTC
TRBV6-5	few	TRBD1	TRBJ1-5	CASSYSRGTNQPQHF	TGTGCCAGCAGTTACTCCAGGGGGACCAATCAGCCCCAGCATTTT
TRBV30	many	NA	TRBJ1-5	CAWSVGGDQPQHF	TGTGCCTGGAGTGTAGGGGGGGATCAGCCCCAGCATTTT
TRBV20-1	many	TRBD1	TRBJ2-7	CSAMGQGLYEQYF	TGCAGTGCTATGGGACAGGGCTTATACGAGCAGTACTTC
TRBV5-1	many	NA	TRBJ2-1	CASRWTRSYNEQFF	TGCGCCAGCAGATGGACACGCTCCTACAATGAGCAGTTCTTC
TRBV27	NA	TRBD1	TRBJ1-1	CASSRTGGAEAFF	TGTGCCAGCAGCCGGACAGGAGGGGCTGAAGCTTTCTTT
TRBV7-9	few	NA	TRBJ2-1	CASSLMGDREQFF	TGTGCCAGCAGCTTAATGGGAGACAGAGAGCAGTTCTTC
TRBV6-1	many	NA	TRBJ2-7	CASSNGAYEQYF	TGTGCCAGCAGTAACGGAGCCTACGAGCAGTACTTC
TRBV12-5	many	TRBD2	TRBJ2-7	CASGASGRAGNEQYF	TGTGCTAGTGGGGCTAGCGGGAGGGCCGGTAACGAGCAGTACTTC
TRBV25-1	few	NA	TRBJ2-5	CASSERGYQETQYF	TGTGCCAGCAGTGAACGGGGGTACCAAGAGACCCAGTACTTC
TRBV28	NA	TRBD1	TRBJ1-3	CASSSEQQGTGNTIYF	TGTGCCAGCAGTTCGGAACAACAGGGGACTGGAAACACCATATATTTT
TRBV5-6	few	NA	TRBJ2-7	CASSSLMNYEQYF	TGTGCCAGCAGCTCCCTCATGAACTACGAGCAGTACTTC
TRBV18	NA	NA	TRBJ2-7	CASSLPDSYEQYF	TGTGCCAGCTCCCTCCCCGACTCATACGAGCAGTACTTC
TRBV6-1	NA	TRBD1	TRBJ1-1	CASGSRDRDTEAFF	TGTGCCAGCGGAAGCCGGGACAGGGACACTGAAGCTTTCTTT
TRBV29-1	many	NA	TRBJ2-3	CSVDGSTDTQYF	TGCAGCGTTGACGGGAGCACAGATACGCAGTATTTT
TRBV19	NA	NA	TRBJ2-1	CASSRGRGGGVYNEQFF	TGTGCCAGTAGTAGGGGTAGGGGGGGAGGGGTTTACAATGAGCAGTTCTTC
TRBV2	many	TRBD2	TRBJ2-7	CASSGLAEYEQYF	TGTGCCAGCAGTGGACTAGCGGAGTACGAGCAGTACTTC
TRBV20-1	many	NA	TRBJ2-5	CSAGGETQYF	TGCAGTGCTGGAGGGGAGACCCAGTACTTC
TRBV7-9	NA	NA	TRBJ1-2	CASSLAGTVYGYTF	TGTGCCAGCAGCTTAGCCGGGACGGTCTATGGCTACACCTTC
TRBV19	few	NA	TRBJ1-4	CASAQGRANEKLFF	TGTGCCAGCGCCCAGGGAAGGGCTAATGAAAAACTGTTTTTT
TRBV9	many	NA	TRBJ2-1	CASSVEHGRRINEQFF	TGTGCCAGCAGCGTAGAACACGGGAGAAGGATCAATGAGCAGTTCTTC
TRBV28	many	TRBD2	TRBJ2-7	CASSLVLAGAGGYEQYF	TGTGCCAGCAGCCTCGTACTAGCGGGAGCCGGAGGCTACGAGCAGTACTTC
TRBV19	NA	NA	TRBJ1-5	CASSLDKNQPQHF	TGTGCCAGTAGTCTCGACAAGAATCAGCCCCAGCATTTT
TRBV6-1	NA	NA	TRBJ2-7	CASRAPGLVEQYF	TGTGCCAGCAGGGCTCCGGGACTCGTCGAGCAGTACTTC
TRBV6-1	many	NA	TRBJ1-1	CASSAVLTRGAFF	TGTGCCAGCAGCGCAGTTCTCACCAGAGGAGCTTTCTTT
TRBV2	many	TRBD1	TRBJ1-1	CASNTGGAGTEAFF	TGTGCCAGTAATACAGGGGGCGCAGGGACTGAAGCTTTCTTT
TRBV6-2/TRBV6-3	many	TRBD2	TRBJ2-7	CASLLAGGSYEQYF	TGTGCCAGCCTACTAGCGGGCGGCTCCTACGAGCAGTACTTC
TRBV7-9	many	NA	TRBJ1-4	CASSLAVGRANEKLFF	TGTGCCAGCAGCTTAGCGGTCGGGCGCGCTAATGAAAAACTGTTTTTT
TRBV7-9	many	NA	TRBJ2-3	CASSPRQGPDTQYF	TGTGCCAGCAGCCCTCGGCAGGGGCCAGATACGCAGTATTTT
TRBV24-1	NA	NA	TRBJ2-2	CATMTTYTGELFF	TGTGCCACCATGACGACCTACACCGGGGAGCTGTTTTTT
TRBV20-1	NA	TRBD2	TRBJ2-5	CSARPPLAGGPFETQYF	TGCAGTGCTAGGCCCCCACTAGCGGGAGGGCCGTTTGAGACCCAGTACTTC
TRBV11-1	many	TRBD1	TRBJ2-5	CASSLTGTGVIETQYF	TGTGCCAGCAGCCTCACCGGGACAGGGGTAATCGAGACCCAGTACTTC
TRBV12-3/TRBV12-4	NA	NA	TRBJ2-2	CASSRVITGELFF	TGTGCCAGCAGCAGGGTGATCACCGGGGAGCTGTTTTTT
TRBV29-1	few	TRBD2	TRBJ2-7	CSVDGTSGGPYEQYF	TGCAGCGTTGACGGGACTAGCGGGGGGCCCTACGAGCAGTACTTC
TRBV20-1	NA	NA	TRBJ2-2	CSATADLPTGELFF	TGCAGTGCTACGGCGGACTTGCCGACCGGGGAGCTGTTTTTT